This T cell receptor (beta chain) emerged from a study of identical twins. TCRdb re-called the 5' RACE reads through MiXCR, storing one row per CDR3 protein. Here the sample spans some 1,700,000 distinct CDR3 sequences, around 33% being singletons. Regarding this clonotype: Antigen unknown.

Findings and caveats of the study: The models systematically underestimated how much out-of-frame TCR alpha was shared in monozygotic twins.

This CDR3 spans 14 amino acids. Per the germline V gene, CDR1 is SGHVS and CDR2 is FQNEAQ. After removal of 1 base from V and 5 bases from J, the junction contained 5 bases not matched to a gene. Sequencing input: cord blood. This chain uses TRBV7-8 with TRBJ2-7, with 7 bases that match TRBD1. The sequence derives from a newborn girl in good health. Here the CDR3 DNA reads TGTGCCAGCAGCTTAGGCAGGGGGAAGGACGAGCAGTACTTC. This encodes CASSLGRGKDEQYF.